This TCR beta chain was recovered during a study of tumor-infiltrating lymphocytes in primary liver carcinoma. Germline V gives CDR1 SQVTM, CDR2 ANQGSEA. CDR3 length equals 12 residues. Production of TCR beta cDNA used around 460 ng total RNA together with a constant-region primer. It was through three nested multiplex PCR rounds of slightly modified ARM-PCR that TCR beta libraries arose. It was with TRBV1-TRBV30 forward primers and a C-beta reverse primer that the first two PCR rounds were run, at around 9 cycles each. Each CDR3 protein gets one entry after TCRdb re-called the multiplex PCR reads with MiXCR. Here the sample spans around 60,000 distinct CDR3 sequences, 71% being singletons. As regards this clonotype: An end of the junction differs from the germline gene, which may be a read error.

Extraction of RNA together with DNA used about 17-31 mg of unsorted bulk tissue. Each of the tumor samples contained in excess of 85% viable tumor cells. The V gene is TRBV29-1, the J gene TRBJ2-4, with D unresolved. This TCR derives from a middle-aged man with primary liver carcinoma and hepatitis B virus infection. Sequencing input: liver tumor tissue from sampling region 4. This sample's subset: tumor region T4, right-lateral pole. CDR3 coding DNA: TGCAGCGTTGCGTACACTCAAAACATTCAGTATTTC. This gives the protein CSVAYTQNIQYF.